This entry lists 18 T cell receptor beta chains sequenced from one sample in a study of cytomegalovirus exposure and HLA in healthy donors. Data came from immunoSEQ multiplex PCR; TCRdb stores just in-frame clones and leaves some out. The data contain some 50,000 clones, 94% of them singletons. The material sequenced was PBMCs. The receptors here all came from a woman between 18 and 30 years old in good health and CMV-seropositive.

J is TRBJ1-2 and V is TRBV6-5, with 7 bases fitting TRBD1. The V and J ends lost 6 bases and 3 bases, in that order; junction bases with no gene match: 7. Germline V gene sequence: CDR1 MNHEY, CDR2 SVGAGI. The CDR3 is made up of 14 amino acids. For the CDR3, the DNA is TGTGCCAGCAGACCTCTCGACAGGGACTATGGCTACACCTTC. This codes for CASRPLDRDYGYTF.

The chain employs TRBV27 and TRBJ2-7; 10 bases map to TRBD2. Trimming at V came to 8 bases and at J to 2 bases, leaving 6 bases not matched to a gene. The CDR3 spans 14 residues. CDR1 is MNHEY and CDR2 is SMNVEV in the germline V gene (reference sequence). The CDR3 region is CASRSGLATYEQYF. The CDR3, as DNA: TGTGCCAGCCGATCGGGACTAGCGACCTACGAGCAGTACTTC.

The V and J genes are TRBV28 and TRBJ2-2, with 14 bases lining up with TRBD2. Germline CDR1 is MDHEN and CDR2 is SYDVKM. The CDR3 is made up of 19 amino acids. V lost 3 bases and J lost 0; bases outside the gene matches: 6. In nucleotides, the CDR3 is TGTGCCAGCAGTTTTCCGGGACTAGCGGGAGCTCCGAACACCGGGGAGCTGTTTTTT. Translation gives CASSFPGLAGAPNTGELFF. Drawing the rest from reference TRBV28 and TRBJ2-2, the complete variable domain is DVKVTQSSRYLVKRTGEKVFLECVQDMDHENMFWYRQDPGLGLRLIYFSYDVKMKEKGDIPEGYSVSREKKERFSLILESASTNQTSMYLCASSFPGLAGAPNTGELFFGEGSRLTVL.

The chain uses TRBV23-1 and TRBJ2-1; 8 positions match TRBD1. TRBV23-1 counts as an open reading frame of uncertain function. Germline trimming cut 3 bases from V and 6 bases from J; bases unmatched to any gene: 22. The CDR3 runs to 20 residues. The CDR3 here is CASSHLPGQEGGLASNEQFF. CDR3 DNA: TGCGCCAGCAGTCACCTCCCGGGACAGGAGGGCGGGCTAGCGAGCAATGAGCAGTTCTTC.

The genes are TRBV20-1 and TRBJ2-1; D ambiguous. Trimming removed 8 bases at V and 6 bases at J, with 11 bases between. This CDR3 is built from 11 residues. In germline, CDR1 is DFQATT, CDR2 SNEGSKA (reference sequence). Here the CDR3 DNA reads TGCAGTACTGGAGTGCGCAATGAGCAGTTCTTC. This sequence encodes CSTGVRNEQFF.

The chain uses TRBV5-6 and TRBJ1-2; 9 bases line up with TRBD1. Unmatched junction bases numbered 4, after V lost 6 bases and J lost 4 bases. Germline V gene lookup returns CDR1 SGHDT and CDR2 YYEEEE. The CDR3 length is 13 residues. This chain's CDR3 is CASTATGGYGYTF. CDR3 DNA sequence: TGTGCCAGCACCGCGACAGGGGGCTATGGCTACACCTTC.

This clone was counted once. In DNA, the CDR3 is TGTGCCAGCTCACCTCCCGGGACAGGGCGGATCGCAGGGCAACCGGGGGAGCTGTTTTTT. This sequence encodes CASSPPGTGRIAGQPGELFF. The chain recombines TRBV18 with TRBJ2-2; 9 positions match TRBD1. The CDR3 is 20 residues long. J gave up 8 bases and V 3 bases, and 22 bases lay outside the gene matches. The V gene's germline CDR1 is KGHSH and CDR2 LQKENI.

This chain links TRBV11-3 with TRBJ1-6; possible D gene TRBD1, 5 bases. This CDR3 is built from 19 residues. Germline values: CDR1 SGHNT, CDR2 YENEEA. The V and J ends lost 1 base and 7 bases respectively, with 23 bases between them. For the CDR3, the DNA is TGTGCCAGCAGCTTAGCTGGAGTGTTGATGACAGATGCAAATTCACCCCTCCACTTT. Protein sequence: CASSLAGVLMTDANSPLHF.

V usage is TRBV2 and J usage is TRBJ2-7; a possible D gene is TRBD2 (5 bases). Trimming removed 9 bases from V and 0 bases from J, with 12 bases in between. Germline V gene lookup returns CDR1 SNHLY and CDR2 FYNNEI. The CDR3 is 13 residues long. This CDR3 is CASNSEISYEQYF. CDR3 DNA: TGTGCCAGTAATAGCGAGATCTCCTACGAGCAGTACTTC.

CDR3 residues: CASSPPGGIRHNEQFF. The CDR3 DNA reads TGTGCCAGCAGTCCCCCGGGGGGCATACGCCACAATGAGCAGTTCTTC. J is TRBJ2-1 and V is TRBV28, with a tentative D call TRBD2 (7 bases). Trimming removed 5 bases at V and 5 bases at J, with 19 bases between. Per the germline V gene, CDR1 is MDHEN and CDR2 is SYDVKM. The length of the CDR3 is 16 residues.

The chain employs TRBV14 and TRBJ2-3, with TRBD2 matching over 13 bases. CDR1 SGHDN and CDR2 FVKESK come from the germline V gene. V shed 0 bases and J 2 bases; nucleotides not matched to a gene: 8. CDR3 length equals 19 residues. CDR3 protein: CASSQEGTSGRAHTDTQYF. The CDR3 nucleotides are TGTGCCAGCAGCCAAGAAGGTACTAGCGGGAGGGCCCACACAGATACGCAGTATTTT.

The gene calls are TRBV25-1 and TRBJ2-5; TRBD2 matches at 13 bases. Germline-derived CDR1 and CDR2 are MGHDK and SYGVNS. This CDR3 comprises 17 residues. Trimming cost V 3 bases and J 5 bases; bases outside gene matches: 9. CDR3 in DNA: TGTGCCAGCAGTGATTCCCGACTAGCGGGAGGAGGGGAGACCCAGTACTTC. It specifies CASSDSRLAGGGETQYF. The complete variable domain, with remaining parts taken from reference TRBV25-1 and TRBJ2-5, reads EADIYQTPRYLVIGTGKKITLECSQTMGHDKMYWYQQDPGMELHLIHYSYGVNSTEKGDLSSESTVSRIRTEHFPLTLESARPSHTSQYLCASSDSRLAGGGETQYFGPGTRLLVL.

The chain recombines TRBV19 with TRBJ2-7, with D possibly matching TRBD1 (6 bases). Germline loops: CDR1 LNHDA, CDR2 SQIVND (reference sequence). CDR3 length equals 14 residues. The V and J ends lost 6 bases and 2 bases respectively, with 14 bases between them. The CDR3 DNA reads as TGTGCCAGTAGCGGGACACTGGTACCCTACGAGCAGTACTTC. Amino acids: CASSGTLVPYEQYF.

The rearrangement uses TRBV2 and TRBJ1-5, with D unresolved. The CDR3 loop spans 15 amino acids. Germline V lookup: CDR1 SNHLY, CDR2 FYNNEI. The V end was cut by 1 base, the J end by 5 bases, with 12 bases between. This CDR3 is CASSEGTGMHQPQHF. The CDR3 DNA sequence: TGTGCCAGCAGTGAAGGGACGGGGATGCATCAGCCCCAGCATTTT.

This clone was seen just once. The V and J genes are TRBV28 and TRBJ1-6, with TRBD1 identical over 8 bases. The germline V gene has CDR1 MDHEN and CDR2 SYDVKM. CDR3 length: 18 amino acids. J lost 0 bases, V lost 5 bases, and 9 bases had no gene match. CDR3 sequence: CASSPTGGLSSYNSPLHF. The CDR3 region has the DNA TGTGCCAGCAGTCCTACAGGGGGTTTAAGCTCCTATAATTCACCCCTCCACTTT. The full variable domain, with the rest looked up from reference TRBV28 and TRBJ1-6, is DVKVTQSSRYLVKRTGEKVFLECVQDMDHENMFWYRQDPGLGLRLIYFSYDVKMKEKGDIPEGYSVSREKKERFSLILESASTNQTSMYLCASSPTGGLSSYNSPLHFGNGTRLTVT.

The chain employs TRBV19 and TRBJ2-7; 12 bases fit TRBD2. Looked up from germline, CDR1 is LNHDA and CDR2 is SQIVND (reference sequence). V lost 4 bases, J lost 3 bases, and 7 bases stayed unmatched. CDR3 size: 16 residues. This CDR3 is CASSKVLTSGSYEQYF. CDR3 DNA: TGTGCCAGTAGTAAAGTTCTGACTAGCGGGAGCTACGAGCAGTACTTC.

This clone appeared a single time. The chain carries TRBV5-1 and TRBJ1-2, with TRBD1 matching 7 bases. This CDR3 region has 14 residues. Germline CDR1 reads SGHRS; CDR2 reads YFSETQ. V shed 3 bases, J shed 2 bases, and the junction held 4 bases outside the gene matches. CDR3 residues: CASSSRQGNYGYTF. DNA for the CDR3: TGCGCCAGCAGCTCTAGACAGGGAAACTATGGCTACACCTTC.

This chain connects TRBV28 to TRBJ2-1, with unresolved D. This CDR3 contains 12 residues. Germline CDR1 and CDR2: MDHEN and SYDVKM. The V end was cut by 2 bases, the J end by 10 bases, with 9 bases between. CDR3 bases: TGTGCCAGCAGTTTAGCCGCCAGGGAGCAGTTCTTC. Translated: CASSLAAREQFF. The whole variable domain, filled in from reference TRBV28 and TRBJ2-1, reads DVKVTQSSRYLVKRTGEKVFLECVQDMDHENMFWYRQDPGLGLRLIYFSYDVKMKEKGDIPEGYSVSREKKERFSLILESASTNQTSMYLCASSLAAREQFFGPGTRLTVL.